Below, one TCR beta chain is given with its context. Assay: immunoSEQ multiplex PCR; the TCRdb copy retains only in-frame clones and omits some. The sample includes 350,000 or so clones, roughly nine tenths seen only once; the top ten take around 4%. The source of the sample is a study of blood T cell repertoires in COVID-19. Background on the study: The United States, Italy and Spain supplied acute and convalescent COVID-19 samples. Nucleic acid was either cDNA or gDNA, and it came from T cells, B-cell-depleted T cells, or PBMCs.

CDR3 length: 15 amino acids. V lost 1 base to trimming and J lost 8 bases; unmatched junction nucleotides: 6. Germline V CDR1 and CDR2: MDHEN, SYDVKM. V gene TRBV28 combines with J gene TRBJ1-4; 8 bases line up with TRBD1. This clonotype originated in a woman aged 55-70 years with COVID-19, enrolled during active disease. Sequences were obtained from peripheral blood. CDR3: CASSLLGQGAEKLFF. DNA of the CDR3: TGTGCCAGCAGTTTATTAGGGCAGGGGGCCGAAAAACTGTTTTTT.